This TCR beta chain derives from a study of cytomegalovirus exposure and HLA in healthy donors (dated by TCRdb to 2017 to 2019). For the study in its entirety: The roughly 700 repertoires of the first cohort and the 120 validation repertoires were produced on the same platform, according to a later analysis. The aim of the study was to test whether cataloging public T cell receptors could identify signatures of past pathogen exposure. Besides the first cohort of 666 subjects, a separate validation cohort made up of 120 different subjects was used. To predict cytomegalovirus infection status, the study combined high-throughput TCR immunosequencing, statistical association of individual TCRs with disease status, and machine learning. Paper-wide results and their limitations: In both the original and validation cohorts, the classifier was reported to diagnose cytomegalovirus status with high specificity and sensitivity. A few of the identified cytomegalovirus-associated TCR beta chains were confirmed in vitro to be specific for cytomegalovirus antigens. The study gave a list of 150 to 200 TCR beta chains associated with cytomegalovirus. In a later analysis, TCRs clustered in the first cohort were found to also tend to co-occur in the roughly 110 validation repertoires, with 85% to 95% of cluster scores above 0. According to the authors, the approach could potentially be generalized to other disease states and immunological phenotypes. While some public TCRs were present in many individuals, most TCR sequences turned up only very rarely across donors. A later analysis had no HLA typing for the validation cohort, so co-occurrence there was scored across all 120 or so repertoires.

With regard to this clone: Its antigen target is currently unknown. Nothing much larger sits one base from this clone, and base qualities are not available.

Trimming costs V 4 bases and J 8 bases, and their ends lie 24 bases apart. As encoded in the germline V gene, CDR1 is SGHRS while CDR2 is YFSETQ. The CDR3 covers 16 residues, taking in both the cysteine and the phenylalanine. The CDR3 DNA has 48 bases and is translated from base 1. The method was the immunoSEQ multiplex PCR assay. In the original analysis: A statistical classification framework was built for diagnosing cytomegalovirus status from the catalog of TCR beta chain sequences. Here the immuneACCESS table is served through TCRdb, limited to in-frame sequences with V and J called. Missing clones are a known gap in these copies; in checked studies unresolved V genes cover under half, and the rest lacks a known reason. V, J and clone size are those of that table, while D and trimming were read from the DNA. The sample table lists roughly 330,000 clones, roughly 90% of them with a count of one. Approximately 1.2% of the sample is taken by the ten largest.

The donors were included in the validation cohort of some 110 subjects, a group kept apart from the approximately 670-subject first cohort. Material: PBMCs. The sequence joins TRBV5-1 to TRBJ1-2; the D region possibly corresponds to TRBD1 (6 bases align). The TCR comes from a woman between 25 and 40 years old in good health and CMV-seropositive. The CDR3 protein is CASSPSGGDNAGGYTF. The nucleotide sequence is given as TGCGCCAGCAGCCCTAGCGGGGGCGACAATGCTGGCGGCTACACCTTC.